This passage covers 6 T cell receptor beta chains from one sample sequenced in a study of cytomegalovirus exposure and HLA in healthy donors. It was with 60 Vbeta and 13 Jbeta primers that the PCR ran. Measured with immunoSEQ multiplex PCR; TCRdb has only the in-frame clones, and not every one. The table includes some 120,000 clones, 65% to 90% detected once. Sequencing input: PBMCs. The source is a male donor in good health and CMV-seropositive.

In the case of this clone: The junction and the germline gene differ at one end; a read error may be behind it. The chain recombines TRBV7-9 with TRBJ1-1; D is unclear. Germline assignment: CDR1 SEHNR and CDR2 FQNEAQ (reference sequence). The CDR3 runs 15 residues. The CDR3 reads CSSSPPYMANTEAFF. CDR3 nucleotides: TGTTCCAGCAGCCCCCCGTACATGGCGAACACTGAAGCTTTCTTT.

This chain uses TRBV30 with TRBJ2-7; D gene ambiguous. CDR3 length: 13 residues. Germline V CDR1 and CDR2: GTSNPN, SVGIG (reference sequence). V lost 6 bases to trimming and J lost 2 bases, with 14 bases between them. The CDR3 loop reads CACTQDVTYEQYF. Written as DNA, the CDR3 is TGTGCCTGTACCCAGGATGTGACCTACGAGCAGTACTTC.

A note on this clone: Compared with germline, one end of the junction differs, possibly owing to a read error. The chain employs TRBV27 and TRBJ1-1; D unresolved. This CDR3 spans 13 amino acids. Germline V CDR1 and CDR2: MNHEY, SMNVEV (reference sequence). The DNA for the CDR3 is TGTGCCAGCAAACTCTCACGGTTCACTGAGGCTTTCTTT. Translated: CASKLSRFTEAFF.

The chain recombines TRBV28 with TRBJ1-5; TRBD1 matches 10 bases. The V and J ends lost 7 bases and 6 bases, in that order; junction bases with no gene match: 18. The V gene's germline CDR1 is MDHEN and CDR2 SYDVKM. The CDR3 spans 18 residues. CDR3 sequence: CASKFRGQGPLGGQPQHF. CDR3 coding DNA: TGTGCCAGCAAGTTTAGGGGACAGGGGCCCCTAGGGGGTCAGCCCCAGCATTTT.

The rearrangement uses TRBV19 and TRBJ1-1; 7 positions agree with TRBD1. The CDR3 covers 15 residues. V was clipped by 5 bases and J by 1 base; unmatched bases: 7. Germline assignment: CDR1 LNHDA and CDR2 SQIVND (reference sequence). CDR3 amino acids: CASSPLQGGNTEAFF. The CDR3, as DNA: TGTGCCAGTAGTCCCCTTCAGGGGGGGAACACTGAAGCTTTCTTT.

The sample holds a few counts of this clone. V gene TRBV5-4 combines with J gene TRBJ2-5; 8 nucleotides agree with TRBD2. CDR1 is SGHNT and CDR2 is YYREEE in the germline V gene (reference sequence). The CDR3 covers 15 residues. Trimming took 0 bases from V and 5 from J; bases not matched to a gene: 6. CDR3 bases: TGTGCCAGCAGCTTGGAGGGCGGGAGGTGGGAGACCCAGTACTTC. Protein product: CASSLEGGRWETQYF.